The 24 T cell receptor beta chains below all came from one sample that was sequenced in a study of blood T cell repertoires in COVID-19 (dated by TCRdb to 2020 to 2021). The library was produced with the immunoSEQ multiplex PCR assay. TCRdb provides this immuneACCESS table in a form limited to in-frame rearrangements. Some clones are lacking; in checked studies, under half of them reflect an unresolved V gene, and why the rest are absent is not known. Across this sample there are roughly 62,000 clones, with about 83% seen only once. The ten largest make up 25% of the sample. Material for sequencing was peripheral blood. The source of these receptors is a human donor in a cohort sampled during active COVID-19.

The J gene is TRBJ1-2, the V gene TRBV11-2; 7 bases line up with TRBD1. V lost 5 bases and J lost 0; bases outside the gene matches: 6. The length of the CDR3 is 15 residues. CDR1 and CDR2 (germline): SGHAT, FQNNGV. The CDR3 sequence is CASSRMQGANYGYTF. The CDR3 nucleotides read TGTGCCAGCAGCCGCATGCAGGGGGCTAACTATGGCTACACCTTC. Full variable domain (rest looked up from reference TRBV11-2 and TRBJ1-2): EAGVAQSPRYKIIEKRQSVAFWCNPISGHATLYWYQQILGQGPKLLIQFQNNGVVDDSQLPKDRFSAERLKGVDSTLKIQPAKLEDSAVYLCASSRMQGANYGYTFGSGTRLTVV.

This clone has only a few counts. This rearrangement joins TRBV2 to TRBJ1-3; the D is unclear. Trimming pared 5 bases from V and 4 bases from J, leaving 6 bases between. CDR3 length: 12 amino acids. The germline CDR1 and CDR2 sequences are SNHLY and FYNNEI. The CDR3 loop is CASSFRGNTIYF. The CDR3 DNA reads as TGTGCCAGCAGTTTCAGAGGAAACACCATATATTTT.

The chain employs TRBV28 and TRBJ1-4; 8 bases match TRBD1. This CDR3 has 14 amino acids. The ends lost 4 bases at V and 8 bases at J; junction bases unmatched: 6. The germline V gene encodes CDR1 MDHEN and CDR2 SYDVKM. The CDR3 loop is CASSSDRGHEKLFF. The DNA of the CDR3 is TGTGCCAGCAGTTCCGACAGGGGACACGAAAAACTGTTTTTT.

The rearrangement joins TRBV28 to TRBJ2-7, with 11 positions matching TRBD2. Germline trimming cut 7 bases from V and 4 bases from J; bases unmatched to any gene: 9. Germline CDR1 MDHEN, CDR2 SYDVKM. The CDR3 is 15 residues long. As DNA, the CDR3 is TGTGCCAGCACCTCTGGGACTAGCGGACCTTACGAGCAGTACTTC. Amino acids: CASTSGTSGPYEQYF.

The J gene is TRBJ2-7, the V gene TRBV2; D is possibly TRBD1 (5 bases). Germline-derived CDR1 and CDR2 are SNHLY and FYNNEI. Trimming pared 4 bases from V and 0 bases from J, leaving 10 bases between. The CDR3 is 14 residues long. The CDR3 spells CASSATANSYEQYF. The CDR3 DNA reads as TGTGCCAGCAGTGCGACAGCTAACTCCTACGAGCAGTACTTC. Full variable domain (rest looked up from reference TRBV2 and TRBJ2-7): EPEVTQTPSHQVTQMGQEVILRCVPISNHLYFYWYRQILGQKVEFLVSFYNNEISEKSEIFDDQFSVERPDGSNFTLKIRSTKLEDSAMYFCASSATANSYEQYFGPGTRLTVT.

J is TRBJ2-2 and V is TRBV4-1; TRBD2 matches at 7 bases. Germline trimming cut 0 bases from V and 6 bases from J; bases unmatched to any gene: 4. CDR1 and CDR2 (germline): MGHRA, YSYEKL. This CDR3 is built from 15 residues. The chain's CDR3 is CASSQEVGGPGELFF. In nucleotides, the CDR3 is TGCGCCAGCAGCCAAGAGGTGGGAGGGCCCGGGGAGCTGTTTTTT.

The CDR3 spells CASSLGLAGIPEDEQYF. The CDR3 DNA is TGCGCCAGCAGCTTGGGACTAGCGGGAATTCCCGAGGACGAGCAGTACTTC. The chain couples TRBV5-1 to TRBJ2-7, with 11 bases fitting TRBD2. V shed 0 bases, J shed 5 bases, and the junction held 10 bases outside the gene matches. Germline-derived CDR1 and CDR2 are SGHRS and YFSETQ. The CDR3 contains 17 residues.

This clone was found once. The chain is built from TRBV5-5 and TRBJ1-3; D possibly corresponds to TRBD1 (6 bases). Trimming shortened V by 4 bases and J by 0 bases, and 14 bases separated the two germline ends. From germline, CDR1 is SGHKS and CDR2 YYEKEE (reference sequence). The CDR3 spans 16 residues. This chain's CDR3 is CASSTYRGGSGNTIYF. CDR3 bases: TGTGCCAGCAGCACATACCGAGGGGGCTCTGGAAACACCATATATTTT.

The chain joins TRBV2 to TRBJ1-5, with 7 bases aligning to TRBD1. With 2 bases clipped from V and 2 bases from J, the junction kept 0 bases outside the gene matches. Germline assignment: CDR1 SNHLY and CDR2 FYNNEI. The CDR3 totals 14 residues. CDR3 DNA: TGTGCCAGCAGTGAACAGGGGGGCAATCAGCCCCAGCATTTT. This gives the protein CASSEQGGNQPQHF.

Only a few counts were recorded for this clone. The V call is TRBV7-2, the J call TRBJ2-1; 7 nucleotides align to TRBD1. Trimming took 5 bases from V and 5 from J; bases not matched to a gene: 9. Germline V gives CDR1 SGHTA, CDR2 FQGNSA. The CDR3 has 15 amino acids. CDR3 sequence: CASSPDRAANNEQFF. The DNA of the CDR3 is TGTGCCAGCAGCCCCGACAGGGCGGCGAACAATGAGCAGTTCTTC.

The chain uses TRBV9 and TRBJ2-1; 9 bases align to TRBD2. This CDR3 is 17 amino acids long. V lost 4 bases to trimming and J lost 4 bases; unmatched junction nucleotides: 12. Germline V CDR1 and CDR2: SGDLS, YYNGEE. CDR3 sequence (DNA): TGTGCCAGCAGCCGAATGGTAGTAGCGGGGGCGTACAATGAGCAGTTCTTC. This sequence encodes CASSRMVVAGAYNEQFF.

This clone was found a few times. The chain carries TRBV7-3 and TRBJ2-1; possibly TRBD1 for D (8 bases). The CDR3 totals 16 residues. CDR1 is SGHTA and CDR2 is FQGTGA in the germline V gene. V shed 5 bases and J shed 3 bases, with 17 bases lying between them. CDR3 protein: CASSQRSGTGYNEQFF. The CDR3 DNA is TGTGCCAGCAGCCAGAGAAGCGGGACAGGCTACAATGAGCAGTTCTTC.

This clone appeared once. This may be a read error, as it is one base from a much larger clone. CDR3 DNA sequence: TGTGCCAGCAGTTGGACAGTGGGTGAAAAACTGTTTTTT. Residues: CASSWTVGEKLFF. V and J are TRBV6-5 and TRBJ1-4, with D possibly being TRBD1 (6 bases). In germline, CDR1 is MNHEY, CDR2 SVGAGI. The CDR3 loop spans 13 amino acids. Trimming removed 4 bases from V and 7 bases from J, with 10 bases in between.

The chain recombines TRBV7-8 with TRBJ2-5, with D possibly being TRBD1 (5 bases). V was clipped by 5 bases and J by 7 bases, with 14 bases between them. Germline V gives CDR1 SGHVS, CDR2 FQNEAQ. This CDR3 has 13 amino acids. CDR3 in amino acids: CASSLQGTGTQYF. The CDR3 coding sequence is TGTGCCAGCAGCCTCCAGGGTACCGGGACCCAGTACTTC. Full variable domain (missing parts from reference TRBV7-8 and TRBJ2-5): GAGVSQSPRYKVAKRGQDVALRCDPISGHVSLFWYQQALGQGPEFLTYFQNEAQLDKSGLPSDRFFAERPEGSVSTLKIQRTQQEDSAVYLCASSLQGTGTQYFGPGTRLLVL.

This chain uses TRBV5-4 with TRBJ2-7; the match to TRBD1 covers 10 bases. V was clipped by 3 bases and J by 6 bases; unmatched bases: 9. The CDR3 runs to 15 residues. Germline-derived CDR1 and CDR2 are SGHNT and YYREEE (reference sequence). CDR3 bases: TGTGCCAGCAGCTACCGGGACAGGGGACTTGGCGAGCAGTACTTC. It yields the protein CASSYRDRGLGEQYF. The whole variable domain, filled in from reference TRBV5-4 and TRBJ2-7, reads ETGVTQSPTHLIKTRGQQVTLRCSSQSGHNTVSWYQQALGQGPQFIFQYYREEENGRGNFPPRFSGLQFPNYSSELNVNALELDDSALYLCASSYRDRGLGEQYFGPGTRLTVT.

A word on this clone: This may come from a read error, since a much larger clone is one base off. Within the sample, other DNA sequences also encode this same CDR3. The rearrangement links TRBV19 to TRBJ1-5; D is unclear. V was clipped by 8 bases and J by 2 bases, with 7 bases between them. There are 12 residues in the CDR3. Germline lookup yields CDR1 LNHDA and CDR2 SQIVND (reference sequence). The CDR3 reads CASGPGNQPQHF. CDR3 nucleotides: TGTGCCAGTGGCCCCGGCAATCAGCCCCAGCATTTT. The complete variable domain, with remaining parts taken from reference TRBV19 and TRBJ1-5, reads DGGITQSPKYLFRKEGQNVTLSCEQNLNHDAMYWYRQDPGQGLRLIYYSQIVNDFQKGDIAEGYSVSREKKESFPLTVTSAQKNPTAFYLCASGPGNQPQHFGDGTRLSIL.

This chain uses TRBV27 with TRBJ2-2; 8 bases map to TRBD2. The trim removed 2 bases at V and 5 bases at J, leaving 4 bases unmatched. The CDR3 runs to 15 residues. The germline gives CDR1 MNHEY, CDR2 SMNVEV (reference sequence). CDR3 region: CASSLSGRGTGELFF. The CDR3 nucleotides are TGTGCCAGCAGTTTAAGCGGGAGAGGAACCGGGGAGCTGTTTTTT.

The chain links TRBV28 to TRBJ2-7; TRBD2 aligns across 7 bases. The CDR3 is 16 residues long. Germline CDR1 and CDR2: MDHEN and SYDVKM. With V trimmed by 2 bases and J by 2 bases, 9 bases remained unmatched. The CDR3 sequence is CASSLGLRELTYEQYF. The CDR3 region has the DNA TGTGCCAGCAGTTTAGGCTTGCGGGAGTTGACCTACGAGCAGTACTTC.

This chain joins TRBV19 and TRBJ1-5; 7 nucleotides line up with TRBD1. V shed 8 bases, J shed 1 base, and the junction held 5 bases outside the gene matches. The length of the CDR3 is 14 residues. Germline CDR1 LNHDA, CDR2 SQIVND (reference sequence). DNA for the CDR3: TGTGCCAGTGCCGTGACAGGGAGCAATCAGCCCCAGCATTTT. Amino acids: CASAVTGSNQPQHF.

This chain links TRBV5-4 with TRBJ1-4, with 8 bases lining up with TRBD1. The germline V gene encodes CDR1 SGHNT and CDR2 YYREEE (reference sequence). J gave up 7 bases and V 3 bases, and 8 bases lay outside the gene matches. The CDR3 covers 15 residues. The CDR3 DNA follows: TGTGCCAGCAGCTCACAGGGGGGCTCAGGTGAAAAACTGTTTTTT. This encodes CASSSQGGSGEKLFF. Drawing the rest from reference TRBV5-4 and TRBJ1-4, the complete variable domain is ETGVTQSPTHLIKTRGQQVTLRCSSQSGHNTVSWYQQALGQGPQFIFQYYREEENGRGNFPPRFSGLQFPNYSSELNVNALELDDSALYLCASSSQGGSGEKLFFGSGTQLSVL.

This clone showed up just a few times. The chain's CDR3 is CASSANTDTQYF. In DNA form, the CDR3 reads TGTGCCAGCAGCGCTAACACAGATACGCAGTATTTT. This chain uses TRBV6-5 with TRBJ2-3; D is ambiguous. Germline loops: CDR1 MNHEY, CDR2 SVGAGI. The CDR3 runs 12 residues. Trimming left V 6 bases short and J 2 bases short, with 6 bases between.

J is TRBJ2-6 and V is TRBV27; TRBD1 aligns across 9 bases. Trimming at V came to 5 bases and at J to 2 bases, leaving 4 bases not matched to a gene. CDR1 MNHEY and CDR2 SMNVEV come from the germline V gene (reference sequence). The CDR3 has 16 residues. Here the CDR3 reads CASSLRTGAGANVLTF. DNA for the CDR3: TGTGCCAGCAGTCTGAGGACAGGGGCTGGGGCCAACGTCCTGACTTTC.

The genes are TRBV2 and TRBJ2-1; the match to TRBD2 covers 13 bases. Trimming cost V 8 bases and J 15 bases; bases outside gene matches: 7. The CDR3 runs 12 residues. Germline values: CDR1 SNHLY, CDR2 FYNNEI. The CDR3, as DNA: TGTGCCAGCCTTTGGACTAGCGGGGGTGCGTTCTTC. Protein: CASLWTSGGAFF. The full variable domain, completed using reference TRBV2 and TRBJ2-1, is EPEVTQTPSHQVTQMGQEVILRCVPISNHLYFYWYRQILGQKVEFLVSFYNNEISEKSEIFDDQFSVERPDGSNFTLKIRSTKLEDSAMYFCASLWTSGGAFFGPGTRLTVL.

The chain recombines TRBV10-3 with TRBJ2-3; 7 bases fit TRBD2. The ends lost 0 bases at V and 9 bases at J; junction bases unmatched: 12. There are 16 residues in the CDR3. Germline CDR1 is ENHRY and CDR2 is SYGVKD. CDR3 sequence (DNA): TGTGCCATCAGTGAGTCGATTAAAGCGGCCGGGGGGACGCAGTATTTT. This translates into CAISESIKAAGGTQYF.